This T cell receptor beta chain was obtained from a study of identical twins. This CDR3 is built from 13 residues. V lost 6 bases and J 5 bases, leaving 13 bases between the germline ends. Germline V gene data show CDR1 as MGHDK and CDR2 as SYGVNS. Each CDR3 protein gets one entry after TCRdb re-called the 5' RACE reads with MiXCR. The table records roughly 720,000 distinct CDR3 sequences, 18% of them present only once. These data were likewise used in another study, on T cells expressing NK-cell markers.

What was sequenced was PBMCs. The origin of this receptor is a woman between 18 and 29 years old in good health. The chain has TRBV25-1 and TRBJ1-2, with no clear D. The CDR3 DNA reads as TGTGCCAGCAGCATAGGAGGTGCTTATGGCTACACCTTC. Protein: CASSIGGAYGYTF.